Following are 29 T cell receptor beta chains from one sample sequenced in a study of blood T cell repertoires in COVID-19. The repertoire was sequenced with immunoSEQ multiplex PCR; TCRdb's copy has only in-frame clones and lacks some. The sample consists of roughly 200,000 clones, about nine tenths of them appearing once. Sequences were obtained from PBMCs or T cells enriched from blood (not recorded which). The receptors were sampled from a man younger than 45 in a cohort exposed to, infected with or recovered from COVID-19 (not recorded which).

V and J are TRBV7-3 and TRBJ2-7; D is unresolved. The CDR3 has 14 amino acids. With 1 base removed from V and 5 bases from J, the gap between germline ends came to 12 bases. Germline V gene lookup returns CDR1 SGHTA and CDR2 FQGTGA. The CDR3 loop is CASSLNPRSDEQYF. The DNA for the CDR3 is TGTGCCAGCAGCTTAAACCCTAGATCTGACGAGCAGTACTTC. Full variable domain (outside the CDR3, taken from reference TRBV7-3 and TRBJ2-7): GAGVSQTPSNKVTEKGKYVELRCDPISGHTALYWYRQSLGQGPEFLIYFQGTGAADDSGLPNDRFFAVRPEGSVSTLKIQRTERGDSAVYLCASSLNPRSDEQYFGPGTRLTVT.

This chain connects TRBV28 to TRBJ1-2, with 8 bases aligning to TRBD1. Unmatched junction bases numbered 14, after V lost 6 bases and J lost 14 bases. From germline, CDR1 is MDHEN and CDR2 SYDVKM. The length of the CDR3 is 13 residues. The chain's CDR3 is CASRQSGTGHFTF. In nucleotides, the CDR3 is TGTGCCAGCAGACAATCCGGGACAGGTCATTTTACCTTC.

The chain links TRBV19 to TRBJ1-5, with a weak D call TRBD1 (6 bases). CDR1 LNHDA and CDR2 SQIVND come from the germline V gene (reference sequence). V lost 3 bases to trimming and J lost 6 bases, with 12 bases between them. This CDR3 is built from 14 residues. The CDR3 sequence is CASSINRVGQPQHF. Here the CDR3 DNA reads TGTGCCAGTAGTATTAACAGGGTGGGTCAGCCCCAGCATTTT.

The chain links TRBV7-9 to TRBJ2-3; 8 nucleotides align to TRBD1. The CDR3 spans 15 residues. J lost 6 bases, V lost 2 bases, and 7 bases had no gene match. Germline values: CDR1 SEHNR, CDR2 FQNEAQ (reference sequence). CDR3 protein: CASSLRARGLDTQYF. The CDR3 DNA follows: TGTGCCAGCAGCTTAAGAGCCAGGGGGCTGGATACGCAGTATTTT.

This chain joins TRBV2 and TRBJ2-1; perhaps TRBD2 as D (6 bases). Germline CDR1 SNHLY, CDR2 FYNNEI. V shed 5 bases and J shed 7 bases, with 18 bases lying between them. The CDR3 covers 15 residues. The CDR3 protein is CASSKLGGSANEQFF. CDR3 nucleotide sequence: TGTGCCAGCAGTAAACTAGGAGGGTCGGCGAATGAGCAGTTCTTC.

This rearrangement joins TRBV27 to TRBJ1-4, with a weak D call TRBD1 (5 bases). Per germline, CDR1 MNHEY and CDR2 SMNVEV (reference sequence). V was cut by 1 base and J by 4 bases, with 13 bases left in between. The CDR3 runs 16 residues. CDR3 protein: CASSLYRLGDNEKLFF. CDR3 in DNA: TGTGCCAGCAGTTTATACCGATTAGGGGATAATGAAAAACTGTTTTTT.

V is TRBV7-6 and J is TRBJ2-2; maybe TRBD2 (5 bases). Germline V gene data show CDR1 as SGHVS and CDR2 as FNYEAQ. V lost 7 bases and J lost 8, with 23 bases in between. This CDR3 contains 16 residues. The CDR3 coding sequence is TGTGCCAGCACCCCCGTCGAGGACCCCCGGAGGGGGGAGCTGTTTTTT. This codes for CASTPVEDPRRGELFF.

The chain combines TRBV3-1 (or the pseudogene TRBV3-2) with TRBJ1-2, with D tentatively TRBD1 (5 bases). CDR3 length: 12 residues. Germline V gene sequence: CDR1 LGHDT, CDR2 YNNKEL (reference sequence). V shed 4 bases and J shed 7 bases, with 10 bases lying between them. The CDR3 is CASSPVGGGYTF. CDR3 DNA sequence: TGTGCCAGCAGCCCCGTGGGGGGTGGCTACACCTTC.

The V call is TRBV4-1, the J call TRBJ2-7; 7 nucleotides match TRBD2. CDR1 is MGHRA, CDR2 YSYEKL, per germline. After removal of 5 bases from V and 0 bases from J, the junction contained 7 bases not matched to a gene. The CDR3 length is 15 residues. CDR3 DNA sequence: TGCGCCAGCAGCGCCCCGGGACTAAGCTCCTACGAGCAGTACTTC. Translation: CASSAPGLSSYEQYF.

The CDR3 DNA follows: TGTGCCAGCAGCTACAGGGTTATCACTGAAGCTTTCTTT. Translation: CASSYRVITEAFF. V gene TRBV28 combines with J gene TRBJ1-1; D is possibly TRBD1 (6 bases). Germline CDR1 MDHEN, CDR2 SYDVKM. The germline V and J ends were trimmed by 6 bases and 4 bases, with 12 bases remaining between them. The CDR3 loop spans 13 amino acids.

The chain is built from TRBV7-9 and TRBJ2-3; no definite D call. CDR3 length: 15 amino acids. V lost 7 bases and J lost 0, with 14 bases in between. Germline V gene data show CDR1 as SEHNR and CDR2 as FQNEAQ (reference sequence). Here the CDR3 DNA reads TGTGCCAGCAACCGCGGTAAATCTAGCACAGATACGCAGTATTTT. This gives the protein CASNRGKSSTDTQYF.

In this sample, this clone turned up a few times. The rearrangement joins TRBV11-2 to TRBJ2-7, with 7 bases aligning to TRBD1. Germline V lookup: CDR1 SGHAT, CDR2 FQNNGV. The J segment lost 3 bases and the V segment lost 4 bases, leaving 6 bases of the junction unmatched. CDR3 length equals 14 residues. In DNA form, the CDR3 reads TGTGCCAGCAGCTCGCCGGGACAGTACTACGAGCAGTACTTC. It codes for CASSSPGQYYEQYF.

CDR3 loop: CASSLESFNGYTF. The CDR3 DNA follows: TGTGCCAGCAGCTTAGAGAGTTTTAATGGCTACACCTTC. V gene TRBV7-9 combines with J gene TRBJ1-2; no reliable D call. The ends were cut back, 1 base at V and 6 bases at J, with 9 bases in the middle. The CDR3 sequence is 13 residues long. The germline gives CDR1 SEHNR, CDR2 FQNEAQ (reference sequence).

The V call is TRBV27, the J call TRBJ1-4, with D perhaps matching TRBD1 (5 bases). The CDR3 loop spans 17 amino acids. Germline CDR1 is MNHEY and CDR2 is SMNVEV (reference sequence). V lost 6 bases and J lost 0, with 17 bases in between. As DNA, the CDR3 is TGTGCCAGCAGGGAGGGACGGATTTTTTCAACTAATGAAAAACTGTTTTTT. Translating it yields CASREGRIFSTNEKLFF.

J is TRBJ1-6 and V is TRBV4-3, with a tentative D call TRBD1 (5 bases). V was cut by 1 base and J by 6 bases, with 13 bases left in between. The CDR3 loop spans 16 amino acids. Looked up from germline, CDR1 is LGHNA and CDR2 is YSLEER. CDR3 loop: CASSQGRQGSNSPLHF. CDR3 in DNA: TGCGCCAGCAGCCAAGGACGGCAGGGATCTAATTCACCCCTCCACTTT.

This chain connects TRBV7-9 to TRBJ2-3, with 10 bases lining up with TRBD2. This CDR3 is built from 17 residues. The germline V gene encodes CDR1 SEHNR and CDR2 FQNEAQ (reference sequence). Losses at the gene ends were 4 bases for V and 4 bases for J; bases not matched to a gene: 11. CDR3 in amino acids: CASSSSGRDRLADTQYF. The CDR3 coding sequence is TGTGCCAGCAGCTCCAGCGGGAGGGACCGACTGGCAGATACGCAGTATTTT. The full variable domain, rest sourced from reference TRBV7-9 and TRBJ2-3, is DTGVSQNPRHKITKRGQNVTFRCDPISEHNRLYWYRQTLGQGPEFLTYFQNEAQLEKSRLLSDRFSAERPKGSFSTLEIQRTEQGDSAMYLCASSSSGRDRLADTQYFGPGTRLTVL.

Here the CDR3 DNA reads TGTGCCACCAGCGAGGCCGGGACTAGCGGGAGATACGAGCAGTACTTC. It encodes CATSEAGTSGRYEQYF. The V gene is TRBV15, the J gene TRBJ2-7; TRBD2 agrees at 14 bases. Germline V lookup: CDR1 LNHNV, CDR2 YYDKDF (reference sequence). There are 16 residues in the CDR3. V shed 5 bases and J 4 bases; nucleotides not matched to a gene: 7.

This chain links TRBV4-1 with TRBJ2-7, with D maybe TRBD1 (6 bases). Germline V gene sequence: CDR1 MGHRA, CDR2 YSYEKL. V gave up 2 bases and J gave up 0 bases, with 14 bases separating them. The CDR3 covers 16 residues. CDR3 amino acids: CASSQSPRTDSYEQYF. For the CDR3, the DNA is TGCGCCAGCAGCCAAAGTCCCCGGACAGACTCCTACGAGCAGTACTTC.

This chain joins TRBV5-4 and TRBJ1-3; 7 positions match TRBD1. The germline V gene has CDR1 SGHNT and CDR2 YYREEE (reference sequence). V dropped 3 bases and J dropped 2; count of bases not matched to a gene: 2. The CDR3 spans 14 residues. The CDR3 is CASSYGTAGNTIYF. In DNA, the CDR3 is TGTGCCAGCAGCTATGGGACAGCTGGAAACACCATATATTTT. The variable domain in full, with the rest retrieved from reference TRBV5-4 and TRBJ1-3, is ETGVTQSPTHLIKTRGQQVTLRCSSQSGHNTVSWYQQALGQGPQFIFQYYREEENGRGNFPPRFSGLQFPNYSSELNVNALELDDSALYLCASSYGTAGNTIYFGEGSWLTVV.

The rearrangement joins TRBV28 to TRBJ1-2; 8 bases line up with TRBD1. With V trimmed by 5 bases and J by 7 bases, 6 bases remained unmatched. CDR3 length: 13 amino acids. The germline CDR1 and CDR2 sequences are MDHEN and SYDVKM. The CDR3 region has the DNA TGTGCCAGCAGTGCCGGGACAGGTTTTGGCTACACCTTC. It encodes CASSAGTGFGYTF.

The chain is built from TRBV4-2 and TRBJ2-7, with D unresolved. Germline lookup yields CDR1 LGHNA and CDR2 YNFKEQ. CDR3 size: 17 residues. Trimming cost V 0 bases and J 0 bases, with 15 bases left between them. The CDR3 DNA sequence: TGTGCCAGCAGCCAAGACCTAACCCCCTATAGCTCCTACGAGCAGTACTTC. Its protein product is CASSQDLTPYSSYEQYF.

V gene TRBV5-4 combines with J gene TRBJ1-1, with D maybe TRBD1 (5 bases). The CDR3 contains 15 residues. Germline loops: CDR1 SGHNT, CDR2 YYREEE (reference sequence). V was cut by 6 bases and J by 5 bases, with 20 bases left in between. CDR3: CASTNQGVSRTEAFF. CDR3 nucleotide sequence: TGTGCCAGCACCAATCAAGGGGTGAGTAGGACTGAAGCTTTCTTT.

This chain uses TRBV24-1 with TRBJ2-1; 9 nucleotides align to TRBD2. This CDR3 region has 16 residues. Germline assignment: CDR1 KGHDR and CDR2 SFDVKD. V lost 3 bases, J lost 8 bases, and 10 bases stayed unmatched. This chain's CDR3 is CATSDPLAGSYDEQFF. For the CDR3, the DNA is TGTGCCACCAGTGATCCCCTAGCGGGATCGTACGATGAGCAGTTCTTC.

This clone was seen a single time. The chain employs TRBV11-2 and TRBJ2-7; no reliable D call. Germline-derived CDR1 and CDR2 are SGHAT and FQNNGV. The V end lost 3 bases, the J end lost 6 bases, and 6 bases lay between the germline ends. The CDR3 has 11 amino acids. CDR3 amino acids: CASSFSSEQYF. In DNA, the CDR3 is TGTGCCAGCAGCTTTTCTTCCGAGCAGTACTTC.

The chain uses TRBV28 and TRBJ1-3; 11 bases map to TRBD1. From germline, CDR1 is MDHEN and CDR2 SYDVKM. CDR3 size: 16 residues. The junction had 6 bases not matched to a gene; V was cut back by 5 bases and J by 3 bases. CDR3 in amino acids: CASSQGTGGFGNTIYF. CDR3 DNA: TGTGCCAGCAGTCAAGGGACAGGGGGGTTTGGAAACACCATATATTTT.

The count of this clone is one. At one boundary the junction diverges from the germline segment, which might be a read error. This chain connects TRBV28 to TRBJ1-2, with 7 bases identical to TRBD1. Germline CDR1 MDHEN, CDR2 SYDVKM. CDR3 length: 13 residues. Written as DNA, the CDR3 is TGTGCCAGCACTTTAGACAGGGTTAGAGGCTACACCTTC. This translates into CASTLDRVRGYTF.

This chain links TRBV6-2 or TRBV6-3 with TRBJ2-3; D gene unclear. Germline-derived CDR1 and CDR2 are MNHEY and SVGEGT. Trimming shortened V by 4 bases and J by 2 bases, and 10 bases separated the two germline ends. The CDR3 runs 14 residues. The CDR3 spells CASSSLWSTDTQYF. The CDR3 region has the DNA TGTGCCAGCAGTTCCCTATGGTCCACAGATACGCAGTATTTT.

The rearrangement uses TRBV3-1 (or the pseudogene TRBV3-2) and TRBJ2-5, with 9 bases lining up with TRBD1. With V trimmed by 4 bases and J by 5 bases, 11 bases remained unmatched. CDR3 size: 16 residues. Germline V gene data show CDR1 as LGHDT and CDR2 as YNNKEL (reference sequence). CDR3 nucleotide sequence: TGTGCCAGCAGCCCTGGGACAGGGCCATTGTGGGAGACCCAGTACTTC. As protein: CASSPGTGPLWETQYF.

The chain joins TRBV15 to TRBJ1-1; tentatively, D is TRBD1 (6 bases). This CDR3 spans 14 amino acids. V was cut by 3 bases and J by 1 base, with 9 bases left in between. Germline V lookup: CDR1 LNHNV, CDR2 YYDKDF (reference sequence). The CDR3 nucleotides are TGTGCCACCAGCAGCGACAGGAGGAACACTGAAGCTTTCTTT. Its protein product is CATSSDRRNTEAFF.